The 21 T cell receptor beta chains below were found in one sample sequenced in a study of T cell clonality in common variable immunodeficiency. TCRdb's table, derived via immunoSEQ multiplex PCR, lists solely in-frame clones and lacks some. Listed here are some 30,000 clones without any singletons, the top ten holding 3.5% to 5.5%. Sequences were obtained from peripheral blood mononuclear cells. These receptors all come from a person aged 18-70 years in good health.

This clone occurred many times. Germline is not matched at one junction end, which may reflect a read error. Read sequence stops 3 residues before the CDR3 end, and the germline J gene provides the missing end. J is TRBJ2-3 and V is TRBV30; D perhaps matches TRBD1 (5 bases). This CDR3 spans 14 amino acids. Germline CDR1 reads GTSNPN; CDR2 reads SVGIG (reference sequence). The covered CDR3 bases are TGTGCCCGGAGAGAAGGTCCAGGGTCAGATACG. Translated, it gives CARREGPGSDT. The CDR3 as a whole reads CARREGPGSDTQYF.

This clone occurred many times. Sequencing ends 3 residues short of the CDR3 end; the germline J gene provides the rest. This chain joins TRBV18 and TRBJ1-3; 8 positions agree with TRBD1. Looked up from germline, CDR1 is KGHSH and CDR2 is LQKENI. V trimming: 5 bases; J trimming: 4 bases; junction bases outside the gene matches: 4. CDR3 length: 14 residues. CDR3 sequence: CASSSDRDGNTIYF. The CDR3 bases that were read are TGTGCCAGCTCATCGGACAGGGACGGAAACACC.

Note on this clone: The read gets to within 3 residues of the CDR3 end, and the germline J gene fills in the rest. The chain combines TRBV19 with TRBJ1-2; no clear D gene. V lost 0 bases to trimming and J lost 2 bases, with 7 bases between them. Germline CDR1 and CDR2: LNHDA and SQIVND (reference sequence). CDR3 length: 14 residues. CDR3 bases read: TGTGCCAGTAGTATAGAGGAGGGCAACTATGGC. It codes for CASSIEEGNYG. The CDR3 reads in full as CASSIEEGNYGYTF.

This clone occurred many times. The DNA read from the CDR3 is TGCGCCAGCAGTTCCGAGAACATCATACAGACC. The encoded protein is CASSSENIIQT. The entire CDR3 reads CASSSENIIQTQYF. This sequence joins TRBV5-1 and TRBJ2-5; D gene ambiguous. The sequence runs out 3 residues before the end of the CDR3; the remainder is reconstructed from the germline J gene. The CDR3 runs 14 residues. Deletions cut 5 bases from V and 6 bases from J, with 17 bases between. Germline CDR1 reads SGHRS; CDR2 reads YFSETQ.

This clone is categorized as medium-sized. The part of the CDR3 DNA that was read is TGTGCCAGCAGCTTACAAGGGGGCTCCTACAATGAG. Translated, it gives CASSLQGGSYNE. The whole CDR3 reads CASSLQGGSYNEQFF. J is TRBJ2-1 and V is TRBV7-3; possible D gene TRBD1, 6 bases. The DNA ends 3 residues before the CDR3 does, and the rest of the CDR3 is filled in from the germline J gene. This CDR3 is built from 15 residues. Germline CDR1 SGHTA, CDR2 FQGTGA. V lost 2 bases to trimming and J lost 0 bases, with 8 bases between them.

The table lists this clone with many counts. Read data end 3 residues before the CDR3 end; the end is taken from the germline J gene. This rearrangement joins TRBV20-1 to TRBJ1-2, with 7 bases lining up with TRBD1. V was clipped by 3 bases and J by 7 bases; unmatched bases: 2. The germline V gene encodes CDR1 DFQATT and CDR2 SNEGSKA (reference sequence). The CDR3 runs 11 residues. The sequenced CDR3 bases are TGCAGTGCTAGTCAGGGGGGTGGC. It specifies CSASQGGG. The whole CDR3 sequence is CSASQGGGYTF.

This clone has just a few counts. The CDR3 spells CASSIRQGASGTEAFF. CDR3 DNA (partial): TGTGCCAGTAGTATACGACAGGGGGCGTCGGGCACTGAA. This chain connects TRBV19 to TRBJ1-1; TRBD1 aligns across 10 bases. Read coverage stops 3 residues before the CDR3 terminus; the germline J gene supplies the remainder. The CDR3 has 16 amino acids. Germline loops: CDR1 LNHDA, CDR2 SQIVND (reference sequence). V lost 2 bases to trimming and J lost 4 bases; unmatched junction nucleotides: 7.

This clone was observed at least ten times. The read is 3 residues too short to cover the CDR3 end, so that end is filled in from the germline J gene. This rearrangement joins TRBV5-4 to TRBJ1-4; no firm D call. V lost 5 bases and J 10 bases, leaving 18 bases between the germline ends. This CDR3 is built from 14 residues. Per the germline V gene, CDR1 is SGHNT and CDR2 is YYREEE (reference sequence). CDR3: CASSTDRVEGKLFF. CDR3 DNA, as far as it was read: TGTGCCAGCAGTACCGATAGGGTGGAGGGAAAA. Combining the CDR3 with reference TRBV5-4 and TRBJ1-4 gives the whole variable domain ETGVTQSPTHLIKTRGQQVTLRCSSQSGHNTVSWYQQALGQGPQFIFQYYREEENGRGNFPPRFSGLQFPNYSSELNVNALELDDSALYLCASSTDRVEGKLFFGSGTQLSVL.

For this clone: Read data end 3 residues before the CDR3 end; the end is taken from the germline J gene. The chain joins TRBV19 to TRBJ1-1; the D gene is possibly TRBD1 (5 bases). V was clipped by 7 bases and J by 3 bases, with 21 bases between them. CDR1 is LNHDA, CDR2 SQIVND, per germline (reference sequence). CDR3 length: 16 amino acids. The DNA read from the CDR3 is TGTGCCAGTACCCCACCGGAGGGGTTGGAGGACACTGAA. Its translation: CASTPPEGLEDTE. The entire CDR3 protein is CASTPPEGLEDTEAFF. Variable domain in full (rest from reference TRBV19 and TRBJ1-1): DGGITQSPKYLFRKEGQNVTLSCEQNLNHDAMYWYRQDPGQGLRLIYYSQIVNDFQKGDIAEGYSVSREKKESFPLTVTSAQKNPTAFYLCASTPPEGLEDTEAFFGQGTRLTVV.

With respect to this clone: Sequencing ends 3 residues short of the CDR3 end; the germline J gene provides the rest. The chain recombines TRBV18 with TRBJ2-3; no clear D gene. CDR1 is KGHSH and CDR2 is LQKENI in the germline V gene. The CDR3 contains 14 residues. Trimming removed 3 bases from V and 8 bases from J, with 15 bases in between. CDR3 bases read: TGTGCCAGCTCACCCTCACAGCCCGCAGGTACG. Amino acids: CASSPSQPAGT. The CDR3 in full is CASSPSQPAGTQYF.

Many counts were recorded for this clone. The DNA ends 3 residues before the CDR3 does, and the rest of the CDR3 is filled in from the germline J gene. The gene calls are TRBV7-2 and TRBJ1-1; D gene unclear. The CDR3 length is 12 residues. Trimming pared 4 bases from V and 3 bases from J, leaving 6 bases between. The germline gives CDR1 SGHTA, CDR2 FQGNSA. Here the CDR3 reads CASSSRDTEAFF. The covered CDR3 bases are TGTGCCAGCAGCTCAAGGGACACTGAA.

This clone has a handful of counts. With a much larger clone just one base away, this may be a read error. The sequenced fragment ends 3 residues before the CDR3 boundary, so the rest is inferred from the germline J gene. V gene TRBV19 combines with J gene TRBJ2-2, with a tentative D call TRBD1 (6 bases). The length of the CDR3 is 13 residues. Germline CDR1 LNHDA, CDR2 SQIVND (reference sequence). The covered CDR3 bases are TGTGCCAGTCAGGGGTACCCTAATGAAAAG. Amino acids: CASQGYPNEK. The complete CDR3 reads CASQGYPNEKLFF.

This clone was seen ten or more times. Sequencing ends 3 residues short of the CDR3 end; the germline J gene provides the rest. The rearrangement uses TRBV7-9 and TRBJ1-5; 8 bases are shared with TRBD1. Germline values: CDR1 SEHNR, CDR2 FQNEAQ (reference sequence). V lost 2 bases to trimming and J lost 8 bases; unmatched junction nucleotides: 5. This CDR3 spans 14 amino acids. The part of the CDR3 DNA that was read is TGTGCCAGCAGCTTAAGCCAGGGGGCAAAGCCC. Its translation: CASSLSQGAKP. The full CDR3 protein is CASSLSQGAKPQHF.

This clone was detected many times. Coverage ceases 3 residues before the CDR3 finishes, and the germline J gene fills in the end. The rearrangement uses TRBV30 and TRBJ2-5; 7 nucleotides match TRBD1. The trim removed 4 bases at V and 4 bases at J, leaving 0 bases unmatched. This CDR3 comprises 11 residues. Per germline, CDR1 GTSNPN and CDR2 SVGIG (reference sequence). The DNA read from the CDR3 is TGTGCCTGGACAGGGGGAGAGACC. Translating it yields CAWTGGET. In full, the CDR3 reads CAWTGGETQYF. Drawing the rest from reference TRBV30 and TRBJ2-5, the complete variable domain is SQTIHQWPATLVQPVGSPLSLECTVEGTSNPNLYWYRQAAGRGLQLLFYSVGIGQISSEVPQNLSASRPQDRQFILSSKKLLLSDSGFYLCAWTGGETQYFGPGTRLLVL.

On this clone itself: The CDR3 end is not reached by the read, which stops 3 residues before it; the germline J gene fills it in. The chain couples TRBV6-1 to TRBJ1-5; the match to TRBD1 covers 8 bases. CDR1 and CDR2 (germline): MNHNS, SASEGT. Trimming at V came to 3 bases and at J to 9 bases, leaving 7 bases not matched to a gene. This CDR3 region has 14 residues. The sequenced CDR3 bases are TGTGCCAGCAGTGAGACACGACAGGGGCGGCCC. It is translated as CASSETRQGRP. The entire CDR3 reads CASSETRQGRPQHF.

The table lists this clone with many counts. The read terminates 3 residues before the CDR3 end, so the remaining end is supplied by the germline J gene. The chain joins TRBV20-1 to TRBJ2-4; D perhaps matches TRBD2 (5 bases). The germline CDR1 and CDR2 sequences are DFQATT and SNEGSKA (reference sequence). The CDR3 length is 13 residues. V lost 3 bases to trimming and J lost 3 bases, with 9 bases between them. The part of the CDR3 DNA that was read is TGCAGTGCTAGCGAGGGTGGCAAAAACATT. Protein sequence: CSASEGGKNI. The entire CDR3 reads CSASEGGKNIQYF.

This clone has ten or more counts. The CDR3 end lies 3 residues beyond the end of the read and is filled in from the germline J gene. The chain couples TRBV14 to TRBJ2-3, with 10 bases that match TRBD2. Germline V gene sequence: CDR1 SGHDN, CDR2 FVKESK. The junction had 4 bases not matched to a gene; V was cut back by 2 bases and J by 5 bases. The CDR3 runs 15 residues. The DNA read from the CDR3 is TGTGCCAGCAGCCAATATTTAGCGGGAGGAGATACG. Its protein is CASSQYLAGGDT. The full CDR3 protein reads CASSQYLAGGDTQYF.

This clone was seen at least ten times. The read terminates 3 residues ahead of where the CDR3 ends, so the germline J gene completes it. The chain combines TRBV6-2 or TRBV6-3 with TRBJ1-2; D not resolved. Germline CDR1 MNHEY, CDR2 SVGEGT. The length of the CDR3 is 13 residues. CDR3 region: CASGIRAAGGYTF. The sequenced CDR3 bases are TGTGCCAGTGGTATTAGGGCAGCGGGCGGC.

This clone was picked up many times. The CDR3 is cut off 3 residues early in the read; its end comes from the germline J gene. This chain connects TRBV5-4 to TRBJ2-3; D gene unclear. Germline CDR1 reads SGHNT; CDR2 reads YYREEE (reference sequence). V shed 0 bases and J shed 1 base, with 12 bases lying between them. The CDR3 extends over 16 amino acids. The CDR3 sequence is CASSLDQWAGTDTQYF. The CDR3 DNA, read in part, is TGTGCCAGCAGCTTGGACCAGTGGGCAGGCACAGATACG.

Many counts were recorded for this clone. The CDR3 extends 3 residues past the end of the read, so its final part is completed from the germline J gene. The chain combines TRBV11-3 with TRBJ2-1, with TRBD1 matching over 9 bases. The germline V gene encodes CDR1 SGHNT and CDR2 YENEEA. The V and J ends lost 6 bases and 8 bases, in that order; junction bases with no gene match: 8. The CDR3 spans 14 residues. The CDR3 bases that were read are TGTGCCAGCAGAAGAGGGACAGGGCGAGATGAG. Translated, it gives CASRRGTGRDE. The complete CDR3 reads CASRRGTGRDEQFF. Filled out from reference TRBV11-3 and TRBJ2-1, the complete variable domain reads EAGVVQSPRYKIIEKKQPVAFWCNPISGHNTLYWYLQNLGQGPELLIRYENEEAVDDSQLPKDRFSAERLKGVDSTLKIQPAELGDSAVYLCASRRGTGRDEQFFGPGTRLTVL.

At least ten counts were recorded for this clone. The DNA ends 3 residues before the CDR3 does, and the rest of the CDR3 is filled in from the germline J gene. V gene TRBV19 combines with J gene TRBJ1-3; D gene unclear. V was cut by 5 bases and J by 3 bases, with 8 bases left in between. The CDR3 spans 13 residues. CDR1 LNHDA and CDR2 SQIVND come from the germline V gene (reference sequence). This chain's CDR3 is CASSSGIGNTIYF. CDR3 bases read: TGTGCCAGTAGTTCGGGGATTGGAAACACC. The full variable domain, in which reference TRBV19 and TRBJ1-3 provide the parts outside the CDR3, is DGGITQSPKYLFRKEGQNVTLSCEQNLNHDAMYWYRQDPGQGLRLIYYSQIVNDFQKGDIAEGYSVSREKKESFPLTVTSAQKNPTAFYLCASSSGIGNTIYFGEGSWLTVV.